Below, 18 T cell receptor beta chains from the same sample are listed, as sequenced in a study of T-cell memory formation after mild COVID-19. TCRdb processed the 5' RACE reads anew with MiXCR; each CDR3 protein has one entry. In the table there are about 400,000 distinct CDR3 sequences, 13% to 15% of which are singletons. The specimen sequenced was PBMCs or a T cell subset sorted from them (not recorded which). The receptor source for this set is a man aged 18 to 30 who had mild COVID-19 (a few samples of this study predate the infection). Cell type and time point are not known.

The chain carries TRBV7-6 and TRBJ2-2; 11 bases fit TRBD2. V lost 7 bases and J lost 5; bases outside the gene matches: 9. Germline V gene lookup returns CDR1 SGHVS and CDR2 FNYEAQ. The CDR3 consists of 16 residues. CDR3 nucleotides: TGTGCCAGCACGGTAGCGGGAGGGTTCGGGACCGGGGAGCTGTTTTTT. Amino acid sequence: CASTVAGGFGTGELFF.

This clonotype was counted only a few times. The chain joins TRBV20-1 to TRBJ1-1; no reliable D call. This CDR3 has 12 amino acids. The V end lost 5 bases, the J end lost 1 base, and 8 bases lay between the germline ends. The germline gives CDR1 DFQATT, CDR2 SNEGSKA (reference sequence). CDR3 nucleotides: TGCAGTGCTTTTCATCGGAACACTGAAGCTTTCTTT. It is translated as CSAFHRNTEAFF.

V gene TRBV5-4 combines with J gene TRBJ1-1, with 10 bases that match TRBD1. The germline CDR1 and CDR2 sequences are SGHNT and YYREEE (reference sequence). The CDR3 is made up of 15 amino acids. Trimming removed 7 bases from V and 9 bases from J; junction bases left unmatched: 15. The CDR3 coding sequence is TGTGCCAGCTTCACGCACGTAGGACAGGGGGGACAAGCTTTCTTT. It specifies CASFTHVGQGGQAFF. The full variable domain, completed using reference TRBV5-4 and TRBJ1-1, is ETGVTQSPTHLIKTRGQQVTLRCSSQSGHNTVSWYQQALGQGPQFIFQYYREEENGRGNFPPRFSGLQFPNYSSELNVNALELDDSALYLCASFTHVGQGGQAFFGQGTRLTVV.

The genes are TRBV7-9 and TRBJ1-5; no firm D call. Germline V gene data show CDR1 as SEHNR and CDR2 as FQNEAQ (reference sequence). CDR3 length: 13 residues. V was pared by 5 bases and J by 4 bases, with 9 bases between. The CDR3 region has the DNA TGTGCCAGCAGCATCATGGGGAATCAGCCCCAGCATTTT. Its translation is CASSIMGNQPQHF.

This chain uses TRBV7-2 with TRBJ1-4; a possible D gene is TRBD1 (5 bases). CDR1 SGHTA and CDR2 FQGNSA come from the germline V gene. The length of the CDR3 is 13 residues. Trimming took 4 bases from V and 8 from J, leaving 11 bases between them. CDR3 in DNA: TGTGCCAGCAGCTCATTCCAGGGCGAAAAACTGTTTTTT. This translates into CASSSFQGEKLFF.

This clonotype was recorded a few times. The chain carries TRBV5-1 and TRBJ1-4, with TRBD1 as a possible D gene (5 bases). Germline V gene lookup returns CDR1 SGHRS and CDR2 YFSETQ. The CDR3 is 14 amino acids. V was clipped by 0 bases and J by 7 bases, with 10 bases between them. DNA for the CDR3: TGCGCCAGCAGCTTGGTGGGCAGGGCTGAAAAACTGTTTTTT. Translating gives CASSLVGRAEKLFF.

This clonotype occurred many times. The rearrangement links TRBV25-1 to TRBJ1-1; D might be TRBD1 (5 bases). The length of the CDR3 is 14 residues. Germline V gene data show CDR1 as MGHDK and CDR2 as SYGVNS. The germline V and J ends were trimmed by 5 bases and 1 base, with 11 bases remaining between them. CDR3: CASSLGVGNTEAFF. Here the CDR3 DNA reads TGTGCCAGCAGTTTGGGGGTGGGGAACACTGAAGCTTTCTTT.

The V gene is TRBV18, the J gene TRBJ1-1, with D possibly matching TRBD1 (5 bases). CDR1 and CDR2 (germline): KGHSH, LQKENI. V lost 3 bases, J lost 4 bases, and 12 bases lay in between. This CDR3 region has 14 residues. Here the CDR3 DNA reads TGTGCCAGCTCACCCAGTGGGGGGGGCACTGAAGCTTTCTTT. Translating gives CASSPSGGGTEAFF.

The chain combines TRBV9 with TRBJ2-5; TRBD2 agrees at 14 bases. Germline CDR1 reads SGDLS; CDR2 reads YYNGEE. V gave up 6 bases and J gave up 5 bases; unmatched junction bases: 9. This CDR3 region has 16 residues. The CDR3 region is CASTIGLAGGGETQYF. In DNA form, the CDR3 reads TGTGCCAGCACCATAGGACTAGCGGGGGGTGGGGAGACCCAGTACTTC.

The sample holds a few counts of this clonotype. CDR3 residues: CASSLKGGSGQGLRNTEAFF. CDR3 coding DNA: TGCGCCAGCAGCTTGAAGGGGGGCTCGGGACAGGGGTTGAGGAACACTGAAGCTTTCTTT. The J gene is TRBJ1-1, the V gene TRBV5-1; 10 nucleotides align to TRBD1. V lost 1 base and J lost 1; bases outside the gene matches: 16. Germline loops: CDR1 SGHRS, CDR2 YFSETQ. This CDR3 contains 20 residues.

This clonotype has only a few counts. CDR3 sequence (DNA): TGTGCCAGCAGTTTAGGACGGCCCGGGGAGCTGTTTTTT. This sequence encodes CASSLGRPGELFF. The chain uses TRBV12-3 or TRBV12-4 and TRBJ2-2; D unresolved. V was clipped by 1 base and J by 6 bases, with 6 bases between them. The CDR3 covers 13 residues.

The chain carries TRBV11-2 and TRBJ2-1, with a weak D call TRBD1 (6 bases). In germline, CDR1 is SGHAT, CDR2 FQNNGV. This CDR3 contains 16 residues. Trimming stripped 6 bases from V and 5 bases from J, with 20 bases between. The CDR3 DNA sequence: TGTGCCAGCAGAGCAGGGTCATGGGCAGGGGACAATGAGCAGTTCTTC. Protein sequence: CASRAGSWAGDNEQFF.

This clonotype has a single count. The chain couples TRBV10-3 to TRBJ2-2, with D possibly matching TRBD1 (5 bases). Germline assignment: CDR1 ENHRY and CDR2 SYGVKD. The germline V and J ends were trimmed by 9 bases and 2 bases, with 10 bases remaining between them. The CDR3 is 13 amino acids. CDR3 bases: TGTGCCATAGAACAGGTCAACACCGGGGAGCTGTTTTTT. Encoded protein: CAIEQVNTGELFF.

This clonotype was picked up many times. J is TRBJ2-4 and V is TRBV4-3, with D possibly being TRBD2 (5 bases). Germline CDR1 LGHNA, CDR2 YSLEER. This CDR3 is 16 amino acids long. V lost 3 bases to trimming and J lost 0 bases, with 12 bases between them. The CDR3 loop reads CASSQAAGLAKNIQYF. Here the CDR3 DNA reads TGCGCCAGCAGCCAGGCGGCGGGCCTAGCCAAAAACATTCAGTACTTC.

This clonotype was detected ten times or more. The chain links TRBV12-3 or TRBV12-4 to TRBJ2-5; D unclear. The V and J ends lost 3 bases and 2 bases respectively, with 7 bases between them. The CDR3 totals 13 residues. The CDR3 DNA reads TGTGCCAGCAGTTTTGGCAGACAAGAGACCCAGTACTTC. It is translated as CASSFGRQETQYF.

The J gene is TRBJ2-1, the V gene TRBV7-2, with unresolved D. CDR1 and CDR2 from the germline V gene are SGHTA and FQGNSA. The CDR3 consists of 13 residues. V gave up 5 bases and J gave up 4 bases, with 9 bases separating them. The CDR3 coding sequence is TGTGCCAGCAGCGCAGCACAATACAATGAGCAGTTCTTC. Amino acid sequence: CASSAAQYNEQFF.

This clonotype appeared many times. This chain links TRBV7-9 with TRBJ2-3, with D possibly being TRBD1 or TRBD2 (5 bases each). Trimming shortened V by 5 bases and J by 10 bases, and 16 bases separated the two germline ends. CDR3 length: 13 residues. Germline assignment: CDR1 SEHNR and CDR2 FQNEAQ (reference sequence). CDR3 coding DNA: TGTGCCAGCAGCCCCCTTTGGGACCGGGCGCAGTATTTT. Translating it yields CASSPLWDRAQYF.

This clonotype was seen a few times. This chain connects TRBV20-1 to TRBJ1-6, with 8 nucleotides matching TRBD1. The CDR3 runs 15 residues. Trimming removed 2 bases from V and 7 bases from J; junction bases left unmatched: 7. Germline loops: CDR1 DFQATT, CDR2 SNEGSKA (reference sequence). The CDR3 region is CSARTRQGSNSPLHF. CDR3 sequence (DNA): TGCAGTGCTAGAACACGACAGGGGAGCAATTCACCCCTCCACTTT.